Sequencing of this T cell receptor (beta chain) was carried out in a study of cytomegalovirus exposure and HLA in healthy donors. Notes on the study in general: A prior analysis recorded that most TCR beta V segments were productive about 87% or about 30% of the time. The authors excluded some V segments, including TRBV6-2 and TRBV6-3, as indistinguishable. An ancestry cluster, one associated with Asian ancestry, reportedly showed fewer N-insertions than the approximately 670-donor mean in a later analysis. Approximately 160 TCR beta chains were listed as cytomegalovirus-associated.

This clone was observed a handful of times. The antigen remains undetermined. Trimming removed 9 bases from V and 3 bases from J, with 14 bases in between. Germline loops: CDR1 MNHNS, CDR2 SASEGT. This CDR3 is built from 13 residues. Use of 60 Vbeta and 13 Jbeta primers characterized the PCR. The protocol was immunoSEQ multiplex PCR, while the TCRdb copy is restricted to in-frame clones and leaves out a portion. The sample carries over 100,000 clones, about 76% recorded once. Sequencing input: PBMCs. The chain couples TRBV6-1 to TRBJ2-5; perhaps TRBD1 as D (6 bases). This TCR was sampled from a man aged 40-55 years in good health and CMV-seronegative. As DNA, the CDR3 is TGTGCCAGTCATCGTCACAGGGAAGAGACCCAGTACTTC. It specifies CASHRHREETQYF.